This paragraph reports one TCR beta chain. The antigen is unknown. This record comes from a study of T cell repertoires in cytomegalovirus infection. Each CDR3 protein is one row after TCRdb ran MiXCR on the reads. This table has under 250,000 distinct CDR3 sequences, around an eighth appearing once. Study-wide findings and caveats: The study found HLA-C-restricted CMV-specific TCR beta clonotypes dominating the ex vivo response. Cumulative frequency (of public TCR beta family members) identified carriers of CMV plus the relevant HLA.

CDR3 length: 17 residues. Trimming left V 1 base short and J 4 bases short, with 15 bases between. Germline V lookup: CDR1 SGHRS, CDR2 YFSETQ. The rearrangement links TRBV5-1 to TRBJ2-6, with D possibly matching TRBD1 (5 bases). Sequenced: PBMCs. The sequence was obtained from a human donor in good health (CMV status not recorded). Some clones in this sample may be carry-over from other donors' samples. The CDR3 loop reads CASSLRAGSGGANVLTF. CDR3 coding DNA: TGCGCCAGCAGCTTGAGGGCAGGGTCAGGAGGGGCCAACGTCCTGACTTTC.